The source of this T cell receptor (beta chain) is a study of blood T cell repertoires in COVID-19. Sequenced by immunoSEQ multiplex PCR; TCRdb stores in-frame clones only, minus some. The sample records more than 250,000 clones, approximately 84% being singletons. With 1 base clipped from V and 1 base from J, the junction kept 12 bases outside the gene matches. The CDR3 runs 18 residues. Germline CDR1 reads MGHRA; CDR2 reads YSYEKL. Sequencing input: PBMCs or T cells enriched from blood (not recorded which). The chain employs TRBV4-1 and TRBJ1-1; 7 bases align to TRBD1. The receptor's source is a woman between 18 and 30 years old who had recovered from COVID-19. CDR3 nucleotides: TGCGCCAGCAGCCAAGTCGGACAGGTAAAGAGAGAGAACACTGAAGCTTTCTTT. Translating gives CASSQVGQVKRENTEAFF.